Each of the 4 T cell receptor beta chains below was sequenced from the same sample in a study of graft-versus-host responses after intestinal transplantation. Some clones are missing from TCRdb's copy, which holds only in-frame ones; the method was immunoSEQ multiplex PCR. The sample consists of 35,000 to 45,000 clones, roughly 86% of them appearing once. Source: PBMCs, taken roughly 270 days after transplant. These receptors all come from a human patient who received an intestinal transplant, so some T cells may come from the graft donor.

V is TRBV5-6 and J is TRBJ1-2; D remains unclear. Trimming shortened V by 4 bases and J by 2 bases, and 6 bases separated the two germline ends. Germline CDR1 reads SGHDT; CDR2 reads YYEEEE. The CDR3 is 12 amino acids. CDR3 in amino acids: CASSPGNYGYTF. Written as DNA, the CDR3 is TGTGCCAGCAGCCCCGGGAACTATGGCTACACCTTC.

This clone turned up a few times. The rearrangement uses TRBV5-4 and TRBJ2-3; no definite D call. The germline V gene has CDR1 SGHNT and CDR2 YYREEE (reference sequence). The ends were cut back, 4 bases at V and 4 bases at J, with 13 bases in the middle. The CDR3 length is 14 residues. The CDR3 nucleotides are TGTGCCAGCAGCCCCTCTGTGGCTTCAGATACGCAGTATTTT. Protein product: CASSPSVASDTQYF.

The rearrangement links TRBV2 to TRBJ1-6; 7 nucleotides align to TRBD1. CDR3 length equals 19 residues. V was clipped by 5 bases and J by 0 bases; unmatched bases: 13. Germline CDR1 is SNHLY and CDR2 is FYNNEI. The CDR3 reads CASSNDRADPSSYNSPLHF. The CDR3 nucleotides are TGTGCCAGCAGTAACGACAGGGCCGATCCAAGCTCCTATAATTCACCCCTCCACTTT.

This chain connects TRBV29-1 to TRBJ2-2, with D possibly matching TRBD1 (5 bases). CDR3 length: 14 amino acids. The V end was cut by 6 bases, the J end by 2 bases, with 13 bases between. Germline V gene data show CDR1 as SQVTM and CDR2 as ANQGSEA. The CDR3 region is CSVDRGANTGELFF. CDR3 coding DNA: TGCAGCGTAGACAGAGGTGCTAACACCGGGGAGCTGTTTTTT.